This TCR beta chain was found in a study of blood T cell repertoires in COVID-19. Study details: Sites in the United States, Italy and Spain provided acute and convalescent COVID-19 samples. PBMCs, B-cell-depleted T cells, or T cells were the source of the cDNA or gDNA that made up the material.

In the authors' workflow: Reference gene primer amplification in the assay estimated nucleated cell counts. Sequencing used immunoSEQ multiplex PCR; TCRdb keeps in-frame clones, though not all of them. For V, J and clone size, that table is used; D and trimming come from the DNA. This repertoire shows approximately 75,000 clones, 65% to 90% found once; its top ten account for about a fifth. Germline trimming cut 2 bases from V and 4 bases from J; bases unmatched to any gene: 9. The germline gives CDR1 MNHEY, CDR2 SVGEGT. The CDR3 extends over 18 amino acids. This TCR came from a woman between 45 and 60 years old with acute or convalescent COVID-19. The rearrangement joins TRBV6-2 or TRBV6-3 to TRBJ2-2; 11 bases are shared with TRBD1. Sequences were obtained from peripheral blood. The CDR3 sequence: CASSYSRDRGFFTGELFF. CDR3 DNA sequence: TGTGCCAGCAGTTACAGCCGGGACAGGGGGTTTTTCACCGGGGAGCTGTTTTTT.